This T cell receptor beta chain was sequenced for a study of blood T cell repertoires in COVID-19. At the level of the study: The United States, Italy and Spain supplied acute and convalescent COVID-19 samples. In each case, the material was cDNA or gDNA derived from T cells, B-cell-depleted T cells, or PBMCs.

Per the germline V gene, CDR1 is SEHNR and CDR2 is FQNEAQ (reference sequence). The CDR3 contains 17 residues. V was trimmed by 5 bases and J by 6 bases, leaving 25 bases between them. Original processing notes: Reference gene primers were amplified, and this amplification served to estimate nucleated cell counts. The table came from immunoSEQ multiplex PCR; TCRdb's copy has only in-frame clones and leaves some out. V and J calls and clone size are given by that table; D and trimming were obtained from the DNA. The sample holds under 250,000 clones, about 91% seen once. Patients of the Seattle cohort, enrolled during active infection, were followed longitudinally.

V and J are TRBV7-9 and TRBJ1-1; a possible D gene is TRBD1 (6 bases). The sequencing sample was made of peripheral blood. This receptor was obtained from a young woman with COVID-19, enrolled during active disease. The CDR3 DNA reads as TGTGCCAGCAGCCCTCCCCTAGGGGGTAAGTGGGTATCTGAAGCTTTCTTT. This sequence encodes CASSPPLGGKWVSEAFF.